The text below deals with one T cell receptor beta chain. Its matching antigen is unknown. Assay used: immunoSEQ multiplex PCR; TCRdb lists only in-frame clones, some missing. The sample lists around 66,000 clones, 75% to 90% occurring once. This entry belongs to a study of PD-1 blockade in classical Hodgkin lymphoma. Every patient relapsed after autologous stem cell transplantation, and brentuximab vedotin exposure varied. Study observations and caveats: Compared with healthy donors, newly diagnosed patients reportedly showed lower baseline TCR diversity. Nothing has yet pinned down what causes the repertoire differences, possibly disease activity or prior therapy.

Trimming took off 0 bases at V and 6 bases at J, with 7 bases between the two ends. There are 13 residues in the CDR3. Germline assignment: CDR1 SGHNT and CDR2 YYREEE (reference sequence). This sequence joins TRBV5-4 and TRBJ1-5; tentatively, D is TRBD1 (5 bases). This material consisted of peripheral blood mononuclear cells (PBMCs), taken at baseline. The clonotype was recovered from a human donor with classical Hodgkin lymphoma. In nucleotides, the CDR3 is TGTGCCAGCAGCTTGGAGGGGATTCAGCCCCAGCATTTT. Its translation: CASSLEGIQPQHF. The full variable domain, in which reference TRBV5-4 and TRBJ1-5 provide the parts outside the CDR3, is ETGVTQSPTHLIKTRGQQVTLRCSSQSGHNTVSWYQQALGQGPQFIFQYYREEENGRGNFPPRFSGLQFPNYSSELNVNALELDDSALYLCASSLEGIQPQHFGDGTRLSIL.